The 28 T cell receptor beta chains below come from one sample, sequenced in a study of blood T cell repertoires in COVID-19. The table came from immunoSEQ multiplex PCR; TCRdb's copy has only in-frame clones and leaves some out. Of under 250,000 clones in the sample, 81% are singletons; the top ten hold approximately 8%. The sequenced sample consisted of peripheral blood. The receptors stem from an elderly woman with acute or convalescent COVID-19.

The chain has TRBV6-4 and TRBJ2-7; 7 bases are a match to TRBD1. Germline values: CDR1 MRHNA, CDR2 SNTAGT. There are 15 residues in the CDR3. The trim removed 6 bases at V and 1 base at J, leaving 9 bases unmatched. CDR3: CASSQPTGASYEQYF. CDR3 nucleotide sequence: TGTGCCAGCAGCCAACCCACAGGGGCTTCCTACGAGCAGTACTTC.

The chain links TRBV6-5 to TRBJ2-1; 7 bases agree with TRBD2. The CDR3 loop spans 16 amino acids. Germline V CDR1 and CDR2: MNHEY, SVGAGI. V lost 4 bases, J lost 0 bases, and 6 bases stayed unmatched. The CDR3 DNA follows: TGTGCCAGCAGTTCGGGACTACGAGCCTCCTACAATGAGCAGTTCTTC. Translation gives CASSSGLRASYNEQFF.

This chain uses TRBV27 with TRBJ2-2; TRBD1 matches at 7 bases. The germline V gene encodes CDR1 MNHEY and CDR2 SMNVEV (reference sequence). This CDR3 is 14 amino acids long. Trimming at V came to 3 bases and at J to 5 bases, leaving 3 bases not matched to a gene. CDR3 region: CASSFAGGTGELFF. The DNA of the CDR3 is TGTGCCAGCAGTTTTGCAGGGGGAACCGGGGAGCTGTTTTTT.

CDR3 nucleotides: TGCAGCGTCGGGGACCGGGGGACCGGGGAGCTGTTTTTT. As protein: CSVGDRGTGELFF. The rearrangement links TRBV29-1 to TRBJ2-2; perhaps TRBD2 as D (6 bases). Germline CDR1 SQVTM, CDR2 ANQGSEA. The CDR3 sequence is 13 residues long. Trimming took 6 bases from V and 5 from J, leaving 13 bases between them.

The V and J genes are TRBV30 and TRBJ2-1; D is perhaps TRBD1 (5 bases). V gave up 0 bases and J gave up 5 bases, with 11 bases separating them. This CDR3 is built from 14 residues. The germline gives CDR1 GTSNPN, CDR2 SVGIG (reference sequence). CDR3 in DNA: TGTGCCTGGAGTGTTCACAGGAACAACAATGAGCAGTTCTTC. Its translation: CAWSVHRNNNEQFF.

This sequence joins TRBV4-2 and TRBJ2-7; no clear D. The germline gives CDR1 LGHNA, CDR2 YNFKEQ. The CDR3 sequence is 14 residues long. The V and J ends lost 3 bases and 0 bases respectively, with 9 bases between them. DNA for the CDR3: TGTGCCAGCAGCCAGAGGTCGGGCTCCTACGAGCAGTACTTC. Its translation is CASSQRSGSYEQYF.

This chain joins TRBV2 and TRBJ1-2; D may be TRBD1 (6 bases). This CDR3 is built from 16 residues. The germline CDR1 and CDR2 sequences are SNHLY and FYNNEI. V was clipped by 1 base and J by 4 bases, with 16 bases between them. The CDR3 sequence is CASSEDPTGRLYGYTF. Here the CDR3 DNA reads TGTGCCAGCAGTGAAGACCCCACAGGGCGCCTCTATGGCTACACCTTC.

The V gene is TRBV11-3, the J gene TRBJ1-5; the D is unclear. Germline CDR1 and CDR2: SGHNT and YENEEA. The ends were cut back, 5 bases at V and 0 bases at J, with 20 bases in the middle. The CDR3 runs 18 residues. CDR3 residues: CASSQDGVEYFSNQPQHF. The CDR3 DNA reads as TGTGCCAGCAGCCAGGACGGGGTCGAGTATTTTAGCAATCAGCCCCAGCATTTT.

The CDR3, as DNA: TGCGCCAGCAGCTTGGAACCGGGACTAGGCCTAAACATTCAGTACTTC. Its protein is CASSLEPGLGLNIQYF. This sequence joins TRBV5-1 and TRBJ2-4, with 8 bases matching TRBD2. This CDR3 is built from 16 residues. The V gene's germline CDR1 is SGHRS and CDR2 YFSETQ. V trimming: 0 bases; J trimming: 6 bases; junction bases outside the gene matches: 8.

V gene TRBV7-2 combines with J gene TRBJ2-3; D gene uncertain. The V gene's germline CDR1 is SGHTA and CDR2 FQGNSA. There are 12 residues in the CDR3. V was clipped by 5 bases and J by 6 bases, with 9 bases between them. CDR3: CASSTAADTQYF. The CDR3 DNA reads as TGTGCCAGCAGCACCGCGGCGGATACGCAGTATTTT.

The chain recombines TRBV2 with TRBJ2-7; 8 positions match TRBD1. This CDR3 region has 15 residues. V dropped 3 bases and J dropped 0; count of bases not matched to a gene: 4. Germline V lookup: CDR1 SNHLY, CDR2 FYNNEI. The CDR3 sequence: CASSESTGVSYEQYF. The CDR3 nucleotides read TGTGCCAGCAGTGAGTCGACAGGGGTCTCCTACGAGCAGTACTTC.

This clone was observed a few times. The V and J genes are TRBV6-5 and TRBJ2-7; 12 nucleotides agree with TRBD2. This CDR3 has 15 amino acids. Germline V gene data show CDR1 as MNHEY and CDR2 as SVGAGI. V was pared by 5 bases and J by 4 bases, with 6 bases of the junction left unmatched. The CDR3 loop reads CASSPLAGGPYEQYF. The CDR3 DNA reads TGTGCCAGCAGTCCTCTAGCGGGGGGGCCGTACGAGCAGTACTTC.

J is TRBJ2-3 and V is TRBV7-2; the match to TRBD2 covers 8 bases. CDR1 is SGHTA and CDR2 is FQGNSA in the germline V gene. With V trimmed by 2 bases and J by 3 bases, 13 bases remained unmatched. The CDR3 runs 18 residues. This CDR3 reads CASSLTGGGILRTDTQYF. Written as DNA, the CDR3 is TGTGCCAGCAGCTTAACCGGCGGGGGGATTTTGAGGACAGATACGCAGTATTTT.

In this sample, this clone turned up many times. The chain uses TRBV5-6 and TRBJ1-6; 10 positions agree with TRBD1. J lost 3 bases, V lost 4 bases, and 1 base had no gene match. The CDR3 covers 15 residues. Germline values: CDR1 SGHDT, CDR2 YYEEEE. The CDR3 DNA follows: TGTGCCAGCAGCCGGGACAGGGGCTATAATTCACCCCTCCACTTT. As protein: CASSRDRGYNSPLHF.

The CDR3, as DNA: TGTGCCAGCAGCTTAATCAACAGGGAAGGACTGTTTTTT. Its translation: CASSLINREGLFF. V gene TRBV7-3 combines with J gene TRBJ1-4, with D maybe TRBD1 (6 bases). Germline values: CDR1 SGHTA, CDR2 FQGTGA. There are 13 residues in the CDR3. Between the trimmed V and J ends, which lost 1 base and 13 bases, there was a span of 13 bases.

This rearrangement joins TRBV28 to TRBJ2-3; TRBD1 matches at 10 bases. The germline gives CDR1 MDHEN, CDR2 SYDVKM. The J segment lost 1 base and the V segment lost 6 bases, leaving 10 bases of the junction unmatched. The CDR3 is 17 residues long. The CDR3 DNA sequence: TGTGCCAGCAGACATTTCAATGGGACAGGGGGCACAGATACGCAGTATTTT. Residues: CASRHFNGTGGTDTQYF.

The J gene is TRBJ2-1, the V gene TRBV5-1, with 7 bases matching TRBD1. V lost 3 bases, J lost 6 bases, and 9 bases stayed unmatched. Looked up from germline, CDR1 is SGHRS and CDR2 is YFSETQ. The CDR3 is 15 amino acids. The CDR3 DNA sequence: TGCGCCAGCAGCTATCCAGGGGGAAACGGCAATGAGCAGTTCTTC. It is translated as CASSYPGGNGNEQFF.

J is TRBJ1-4 and V is TRBV18, with 7 nucleotides matching TRBD1. The CDR3 spans 14 residues. CDR1 and CDR2 (germline): KGHSH, LQKENI. Trimming cost V 1 base and J 5 bases; bases outside gene matches: 1. CDR3 protein: CASSPQGQNEKLFF. The CDR3 nucleotides are TGTGCCAGCTCACCACAGGGACAGAATGAAAAACTGTTTTTT.

The V and J genes are TRBV28 and TRBJ1-2; 8 bases map to TRBD1. The germline CDR1 and CDR2 sequences are MDHEN and SYDVKM. Trimming cost V 4 bases and J 6 bases; bases outside gene matches: 13. The length of the CDR3 is 16 residues. CDR3 in DNA: TGTGCCAGCAGTTACCCCCTCGGACAGGGCCGAAATGGCTACACCTTC. Amino acids: CASSYPLGQGRNGYTF.

V is TRBV19 and J is TRBJ1-5, with unresolved D. The V and J ends lost 3 bases and 7 bases respectively, with 16 bases between them. The CDR3 runs 15 residues. Germline V gene lookup returns CDR1 LNHDA and CDR2 SQIVND (reference sequence). CDR3 sequence reads: CASSIQKNARQPQHF. In DNA form, the CDR3 reads TGTGCCAGTAGTATTCAAAAAAATGCGAGGCAGCCCCAGCATTTT.

The chain carries TRBV11-2 and TRBJ2-7, with D possibly TRBD1 on 5 matching bases. The CDR3 contains 12 residues. V lost 5 bases and J 2 bases, leaving 7 bases between the germline ends. The germline CDR1 and CDR2 sequences are SGHAT and FQNNGV. CDR3 in DNA: TGTGCCAGCAGCCCGACAGCCTACGAGCAGTACTTC. Translating gives CASSPTAYEQYF.

The J gene is TRBJ1-4, the V gene TRBV4-2; 8 positions agree with TRBD1. This CDR3 has 15 amino acids. V was clipped by 5 bases and J by 4 bases; unmatched bases: 6. Germline CDR1 and CDR2: LGHNA and YNFKEQ. CDR3 region: CASSSPDRVNEKLFF. In DNA, the CDR3 is TGTGCCAGCAGCTCCCCGGACAGGGTTAATGAAAAACTGTTTTTT.

The chain joins TRBV5-1 to TRBJ2-2; 7 nucleotides agree with TRBD1. This CDR3 spans 15 amino acids. The trim removed 0 bases at V and 5 bases at J, leaving 4 bases unmatched. Germline V gives CDR1 SGHRS, CDR2 YFSETQ. CDR3 coding DNA: TGCGCCAGCAGCTTGGGGCAGGGGGAGACCGGGGAGCTGTTTTTT. Translation gives CASSLGQGETGELFF.

This clone was detected only once. The CDR3 here is CAIRRGGQETQYF. The CDR3 coding sequence is TGTGCCATCCGCCGGGGAGGGCAAGAGACCCAGTACTTC. The V and J genes are TRBV2 and TRBJ2-5; 7 bases are shared with TRBD2. CDR1 SNHLY and CDR2 FYNNEI come from the germline V gene. V lost 10 bases, J lost 2 bases, and 7 bases stayed unmatched. The CDR3 is 13 amino acids.

Points on this clone: A junction end diverges from the germline sequence, so it may reflect a read error. V usage is TRBV6-1 and J usage is TRBJ1-5; 7 bases are a match to TRBD1. CDR1 is MNHNS, CDR2 SASEGT, per germline. The length of the CDR3 is 15 residues. CDR3 nucleotide sequence: TGTGCCAACAGTGAAAGGCCTGACAGGGATCAGCCCCAGCATTTT. Its translation is CANSERPDRDQPQHF.

There are a few counts of this clone. The chain couples TRBV28 to TRBJ2-7; 10 bases map to TRBD2. Germline V CDR1 and CDR2: MDHEN, SYDVKM. The CDR3 is 15 residues long. V lost 4 bases, J lost 7 bases, and 10 bases stayed unmatched. The CDR3 sequence: CASSSRTSGLGEQYF. The DNA of the CDR3 is TGTGCCAGCAGTTCCCGGACTAGCGGCCTGGGGGAGCAGTACTTC.

The chain recombines TRBV28 with TRBJ2-3, with D tentatively TRBD1 (5 bases). Germline values: CDR1 MDHEN, CDR2 SYDVKM. The germline V and J ends were trimmed by 6 bases and 0 bases, with 10 bases remaining between them. This CDR3 spans 14 amino acids. CDR3 DNA: TGTGCCAGCAGACGACAGATTAGCACAGATACGCAGTATTTT. Translated: CASRRQISTDTQYF.

This rearrangement joins TRBV19 to TRBJ2-1; no clear D. Germline CDR1 reads LNHDA; CDR2 reads SQIVND (reference sequence). This CDR3 is built from 11 residues. The V and J ends lost 11 bases and 1 base respectively, with 6 bases between them. CDR3 nucleotides: TGTGCCGTAGAGTCCTACAATGAGCAGTTCTTC. Translating gives CAVESYNEQFF.